These T cell receptor beta chains were read from a single sample in a study of CD8+ T cells in alopecia areata. Assay used: immunoSEQ multiplex PCR; TCRdb lists only in-frame clones, some missing. This repertoire shows 75,000 to 100,000 clones, about 45% found once; its top ten account for 0.79%. The sample was CD4+ T cells sorted from blood. These receptors came from a human donor with alopecia areata. CDR3s include the opening cysteine and the closing phenylalanine or tryptophan. D genes are given only for firm matches. Size is omitted from some rows. Given values are once, few, many or a class for expanded clones.

V	D	J	size	DNA	CDR3
TRBV27	TRBD1	TRBJ1-5	.	TGTGCCAGCAGTCCAAGGACAGGGGTCAACAATCAGCCCCAGCATTTT	CASSPRTGVNNQPQHF
TRBV2	.	TRBJ1-5	.	TGTGCCAGCAGTGTCGGGTTCAGCAATCAGCCCCAGCATTTT	CASSVGFSNQPQHF
TRBV7-2	.	TRBJ2-3	.	TGTGCCAGCAGGGCGACAGGCCCCGGCACAGATACGCAGTATTTT	CASRATGPGTDTQYF
TRBV30	.	TRBJ1-2	.	TGTGCCTGGAGCTGGAAGGGGCGCGGCTACACCTTC	CAWSWKGRGYTF
TRBV7-9	.	TRBJ1-1	.	TGTGCCAGCAGCCCGGGACACCAGAACACTGAAGCTTTCTTT	CASSPGHQNTEAFF
TRBV29-1	.	TRBJ2-2	.	TGCAGCGTTGTGTCACGGATGGGGGTGGCCGGGGAGCTGTTTTTT	CSVVSRMGVAGELFF
TRBV2	.	TRBJ1-5	.	TGTGCCACCCGGGGAGGGTCTAGGCAGCCCCAGCATTTT	CATRGGSRQPQHF
TRBV30	.	TRBJ1-2	.	TGTGCCTGGAGAGCCGCCGGGACCGCCTATGGCTACACCTTC	CAWRAAGTAYGYTF
TRBV29-1	.	TRBJ2-1	.	TGCAGCGTTTATCAGGGAAATGAGCAGTTCTTC	CSVYQGNEQFF
TRBV7-2	.	TRBJ2-1	.	TGTGCCAGCAGCTTAGGGACCCGAGGCGATGAGCAGTTCTTC	CASSLGTRGDEQFF
TRBV7-2	.	TRBJ2-7	.	TGTGCCAGCAGCTTAGGGTACAGGTCCTCCTACGAGCAGTACTTC	CASSLGYRSSYEQYF
TRBV5-1	TRBD2	TRBJ2-3	.	TGCGCCAGCAGCCTGACTAGCAGAGGCACAGATACGCAGTATTTT	CASSLTSRGTDTQYF
TRBV29-1	.	TRBJ2-2	.	TGCAGCGTTGCCGTGTGGGACACCGGGGAGCTGTTTTTT	CSVAVWDTGELFF
TRBV2	TRBD1	TRBJ2-5	few	TGTGCCAGCAGTGGGCGGACAGGGGGGGAGACCCAGTACTTC	CASSGRTGGETQYF
TRBV7-2	.	TRBJ2-5	.	TGTGCCAGCAGCTTAATTGGGCAGTCCAGAGAGACCCAGTACTTC	CASSLIGQSRETQYF
TRBV5-1	.	TRBJ2-2	few	TGCGCCAGCAGCTTGGGACGATCAACCGGGGAGCTGTTTTTT	CASSLGRSTGELFF
TRBV14	TRBD1	TRBJ2-2	few	TGTGCCAGCAGCCCCGACAGGGAAAAGCTGTTTTTT	CASSPDREKLFF
TRBV29-1	.	TRBJ2-2	.	TGCAGCGTTGAAGCATACGACGGGACATACAACACCGGGGAGCTGTTTTTT	CSVEAYDGTYNTGELFF